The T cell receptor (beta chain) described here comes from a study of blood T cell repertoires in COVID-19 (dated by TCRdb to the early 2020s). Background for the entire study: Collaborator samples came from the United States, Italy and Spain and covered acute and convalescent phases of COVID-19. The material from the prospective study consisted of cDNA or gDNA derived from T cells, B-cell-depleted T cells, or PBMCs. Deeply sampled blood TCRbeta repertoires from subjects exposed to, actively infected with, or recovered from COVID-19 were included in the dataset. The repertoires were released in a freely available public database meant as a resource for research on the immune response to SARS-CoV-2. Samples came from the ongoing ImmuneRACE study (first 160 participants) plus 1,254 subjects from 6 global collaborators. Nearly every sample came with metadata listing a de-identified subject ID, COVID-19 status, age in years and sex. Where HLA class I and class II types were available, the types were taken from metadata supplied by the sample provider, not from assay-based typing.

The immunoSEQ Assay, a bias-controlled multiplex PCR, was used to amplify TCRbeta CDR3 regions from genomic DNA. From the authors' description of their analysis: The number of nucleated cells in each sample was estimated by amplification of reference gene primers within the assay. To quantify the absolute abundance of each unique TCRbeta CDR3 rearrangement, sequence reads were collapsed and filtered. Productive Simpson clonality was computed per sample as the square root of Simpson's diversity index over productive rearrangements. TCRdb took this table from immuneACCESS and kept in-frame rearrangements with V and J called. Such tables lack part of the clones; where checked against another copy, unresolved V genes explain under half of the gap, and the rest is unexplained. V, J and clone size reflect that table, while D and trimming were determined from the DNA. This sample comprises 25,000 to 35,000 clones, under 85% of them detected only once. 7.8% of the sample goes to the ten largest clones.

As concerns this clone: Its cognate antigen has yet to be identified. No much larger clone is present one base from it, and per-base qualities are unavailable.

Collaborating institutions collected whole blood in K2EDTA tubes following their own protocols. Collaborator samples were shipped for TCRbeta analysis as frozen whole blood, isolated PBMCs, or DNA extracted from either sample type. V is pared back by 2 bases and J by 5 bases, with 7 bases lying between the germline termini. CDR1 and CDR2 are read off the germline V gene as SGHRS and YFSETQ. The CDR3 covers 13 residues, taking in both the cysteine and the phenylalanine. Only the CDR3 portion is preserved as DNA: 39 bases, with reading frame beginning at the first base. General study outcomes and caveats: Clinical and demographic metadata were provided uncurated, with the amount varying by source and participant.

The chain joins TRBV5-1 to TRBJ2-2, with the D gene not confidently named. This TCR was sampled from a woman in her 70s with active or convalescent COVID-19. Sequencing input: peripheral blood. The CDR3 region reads CASSFPKTGELFF. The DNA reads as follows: TGCGCCAGCAGCTTTCCAAAAACCGGGGAGCTGTTTTTT.